These 31 T cell receptor beta chains were sequenced from one sample in a study of blood T cell repertoires in COVID-19 (dated by TCRdb to about 2020). The library was made by the immunoSEQ multiplex PCR assay. In TCRdb, the immuneACCESS table is reduced to in-frame sequences with V and J assigned. These tables do not hold every clone; where another copy was compared, an unresolved V gene accounts for under half, and the others remain unexplained. Within this sample are about 210,000 clones, with around nine tenths of them counted one time only. The ten top clones hold roughly 5% of the sample. The source material was peripheral blood. The receptors originated from a woman between 40 and 50 years old with acute or convalescent COVID-19.

The chain recombines TRBV7-8 with TRBJ2-7, with 10 nucleotides matching TRBD1. The CDR3 spans 13 residues. Germline lookup yields CDR1 SGHVS and CDR2 FQNEAQ. V shed 5 bases and J 5 bases; nucleotides not matched to a gene: 3. In DNA form, the CDR3 reads TGTGCCAGCAGCCCGGGACAGGGGAACGAGCAGTACGTC. It codes for CASSPGQGNEQYV.

The chain uses TRBV9 and TRBJ1-2; D might be TRBD1 (6 bases). This CDR3 is 16 amino acids long. Germline V gives CDR1 SGDLS, CDR2 YYNGEE. V lost 4 bases and J lost 4, with 20 bases in between. The DNA of the CDR3 is TGTGCCAGCAGCCCCAGTCCCGGGACATCGACCTATGGCTACACCTTC. Translating gives CASSPSPGTSTYGYTF.

This chain connects TRBV27 to TRBJ1-5, with TRBD1 matching over 7 bases. The CDR3 contains 14 residues. The ends lost 3 bases at V and 1 base at J; junction bases unmatched: 0. Germline V CDR1 and CDR2: MNHEY, SMNVEV (reference sequence). The CDR3 DNA follows: TGTGCCAGCAGTTTGACAGGGAGCAATCAGCCCCAGCATTTT. Protein product: CASSLTGSNQPQHF.

The DNA for the CDR3 is TGTGCCAGCAGCAAACACCGGGCGGGAGAAGCTTTCTTT. Residues: CASSKHRAGEAFF. J is TRBJ1-1 and V is TRBV11-3; no definite D call. There are 13 residues in the CDR3. Germline lookup yields CDR1 SGHNT and CDR2 YENEEA. Trimming removed 5 bases at V and 8 bases at J, with 15 bases between.

This chain uses TRBV11-1 with TRBJ1-2; D remains unclear. The CDR3 has 15 amino acids. Trimming took off 2 bases at V and 3 bases at J, with 13 bases between the two ends. The germline V gene has CDR1 SGHAT and CDR2 FQDESV (reference sequence). CDR3 nucleotides: TGTGCCAGCAGCTTATTTCCAAACGGGGACTATGGCTACACCTTC. Its protein product is CASSLFPNGDYGYTF. The full variable domain, its missing parts supplied by reference TRBV11-1 and TRBJ1-2, is EAEVAQSPRYKITEKSQAVAFWCDPISGHATLYWYRQILGQGPELLVQFQDESVVDDSQLPKDRFSAERLKGVDSTLKIQPAELGDSAMYLCASSLFPNGDYGYTFGSGTRLTVV.

This clone was recorded once. The rearrangement joins TRBV4-1 to TRBJ1-5; D possibly corresponds to TRBD1 (5 bases). The germline CDR1 and CDR2 sequences are MGHRA and YSYEKL. Deletions cut 1 base from V and 1 base from J, with 14 bases between. The CDR3 has 17 residues. The CDR3 is CASSQGYQGQSNQPQHF. The CDR3 nucleotides read TGCGCCAGCAGCCAAGGTTACCAGGGCCAGAGCAATCAGCCCCAGCATTTT.

This clone was counted only a few times. The DNA for the CDR3 is TGCAGTGCTAGTCGGCAGGGCCGCAATCAGCCCCAGCATTTT. This sequence encodes CSASRQGRNQPQHF. This chain connects TRBV20-1 to TRBJ1-5; TRBD1 is a possible D gene (5 bases). CDR1 DFQATT and CDR2 SNEGSKA come from the germline V gene (reference sequence). There are 14 residues in the CDR3. Trimming removed 3 bases at V and 2 bases at J, with 11 bases between.

J is TRBJ2-3 and V is TRBV4-1; weak D call: TRBD2 (7 bases). V was clipped by 1 base and J by 4 bases, with 15 bases between them. The length of the CDR3 is 16 residues. Per the germline V gene, CDR1 is MGHRA and CDR2 is YSYEKL. The CDR3 is CASSQVFGGGADTQYF. The CDR3 coding sequence is TGCGCCAGCAGCCAAGTCTTTGGGGGGGGCGCAGATACGCAGTATTTT.

This clone came up once. The CDR3 DNA reads TGCGCCAGCAGCCAAGGTGGTCAGCGGGGAAACACCATATATTTT. Encoded protein: CASSQGGQRGNTIYF. This chain links TRBV4-1 with TRBJ1-3, with D unclear. CDR1 and CDR2 from the germline V gene are MGHRA and YSYEKL. The CDR3 runs to 15 residues. V lost 1 base and J lost 4, with 11 bases in between.

The chain uses TRBV19 and TRBJ1-2, with D tentatively TRBD1 (5 bases). From germline, CDR1 is LNHDA and CDR2 SQIVND (reference sequence). The V and J ends lost 3 bases and 6 bases respectively, with 11 bases between them. The CDR3 spans 13 residues. This CDR3 is CASSMARADGYTF. DNA for the CDR3: TGTGCCAGTAGTATGGCCAGGGCTGATGGCTACACCTTC.

V is TRBV13 and J is TRBJ2-5; 11 bases align to TRBD2. In germline, CDR1 is PRHDT, CDR2 FYEKMQ (reference sequence). After removal of 4 bases from V and 5 bases from J, the junction contained 6 bases not matched to a gene. The CDR3 totals 15 residues. The CDR3 reads CASSSTSGGVETQYF. CDR3 DNA: TGTGCCAGCAGCTCAACTAGCGGGGGTGTCGAGACCCAGTACTTC.

This clone was seen many times. The chain uses TRBV12-3 or TRBV12-4 and TRBJ1-2, with D perhaps TRBD1 (5 bases). The CDR3 extends over 13 amino acids. Trimming stripped 10 bases from V and 3 bases from J, with 15 bases between. The chain's CDR3 is CATRRGGDYGYTF. For the CDR3, the DNA is TGTGCCACCCGCCGGGGGGGGGACTATGGCTACACCTTC.

CDR3 sequence (DNA): TGCGCCAGCAGTGAGTCAGGAGGGTACCCGCTCCTTGAAGCTTTCTTT. The encoded protein is CASSESGGYPLLEAFF. The V call is TRBV10-1, the J call TRBJ1-1; no definite D call. The CDR3 totals 16 residues. Per germline, CDR1 WNHNN and CDR2 SYGVQD (reference sequence). The germline V and J ends were trimmed by 0 bases and 7 bases, with 18 bases remaining between them.

The chain combines TRBV5-1 with TRBJ2-5, with 8 positions matching TRBD2. The CDR3 runs 16 residues. Unmatched junction bases numbered 7, after V lost 2 bases and J lost 1 base. CDR1 and CDR2 (germline): SGHRS, YFSETQ. The DNA for the CDR3 is TGCGCCAGCAGCTTCGCATCGGGGGGGTTCCAAGAGACCCAGTACTTC. This codes for CASSFASGGFQETQYF.

The rearrangement uses TRBV21-1 and TRBJ2-1; the tabulated D call, TRBD1, remains unverified against the DNA. TRBV21-1 is a known pseudogene. The CDR3 totals 14 residues. The CDR3 coding sequence is TGTGCCAGCATAGGGGACAGGGTCAGGAATGAGCAGTTCTTC. It codes for CASIGDRVRNEQFF.

V and J are TRBV12-3 or TRBV12-4 and TRBJ1-1, with a weak D call TRBD1 (6 bases). V lost 7 bases and J lost 7, with 16 bases in between. The CDR3 is 13 amino acids. The CDR3, as DNA: TGTGCCAGCAAAAGGGGGGGCTTCAATGAAGCTTTCTTT. It encodes CASKRGGFNEAFF.

V is TRBV14 and J is TRBJ1-2, with TRBD1 identical over 8 bases. The junction had 6 bases not matched to a gene; V was cut back by 5 bases and J by 7 bases. The germline V gene encodes CDR1 SGHDN and CDR2 FVKESK. CDR3 size: 13 residues. The CDR3 spells CASSRTGSLGYTF. CDR3 DNA: TGTGCCAGCAGCAGGACAGGGTCCCTTGGCTACACCTTC.

The chain is built from TRBV19 and TRBJ2-7; D remains ambiguous. Germline V gene lookup returns CDR1 LNHDA and CDR2 SQIVND (reference sequence). This CDR3 is 13 amino acids long. Trimming pared 4 bases from V and 3 bases from J, leaving 10 bases between. Here the CDR3 reads CASSTGKNYEQYV. CDR3 bases: TGTGCCAGTAGTACGGGTAAGAACTACGAGCAGTACGTC.

The chain carries TRBV10-3 and TRBJ2-5; 8 positions match TRBD2. The V segment lost 3 bases and the J segment 2 bases; nucleotides outside the gene matches: 5. This CDR3 has 15 residues. The germline V gene has CDR1 ENHRY and CDR2 SYGVKD. In DNA form, the CDR3 reads TGTGCCATCAGTGAACCGGTAGCGGGGCAAGAGACCCAGTACTTC. It specifies CAISEPVAGQETQYF.

V and J are TRBV19 and TRBJ2-1; 9 nucleotides line up with TRBD2. Germline CDR1 and CDR2: LNHDA and SQIVND (reference sequence). The ends lost 1 base at V and 6 bases at J; junction bases unmatched: 4. This CDR3 is built from 15 residues. The CDR3 nucleotides read TGTGCCAGTAGTATAGGGGGACTAGCCGGCAATGAGCAGTTCTTC. Translating it yields CASSIGGLAGNEQFF.

This chain uses TRBV12-3 or TRBV12-4 with TRBJ1-1; the match to TRBD1 covers 9 bases. Trimming at V came to 5 bases and at J to 9 bases, leaving 4 bases not matched to a gene. The length of the CDR3 is 12 residues. CDR3 DNA sequence: TGTGCCAGCAGTGTCGGGACAGGGAAAGCTTTCTTT. Protein product: CASSVGTGKAFF.

The chain uses TRBV30 and TRBJ1-1; D gene ambiguous. The length of the CDR3 is 13 residues. Germline CDR1 reads GTSNPN; CDR2 reads SVGIG (reference sequence). V was pared by 2 bases and J by 0 bases, with 7 bases between. The CDR3 coding sequence is TGTGCCTGGAGTTCTAGGTTGAACACTGAAGCTTTCTTT. It codes for CAWSSRLNTEAFF.

This sequence joins TRBV27 and TRBJ1-2; TRBD1 matches at 8 bases. The ends lost 0 bases at V and 0 bases at J; junction bases unmatched: 3. The CDR3 is 16 amino acids. The germline CDR1 and CDR2 sequences are MNHEY and SMNVEV (reference sequence). CDR3 amino acids: CASSLSWTGTNYGYTF. The CDR3 DNA is TGTGCCAGCAGTTTATCGTGGACAGGGACTAACTATGGCTACACCTTC.

This chain uses TRBV2 with TRBJ2-3; 13 nucleotides agree with TRBD2. The V and J ends lost 5 bases and 6 bases, in that order; junction bases with no gene match: 5. The germline CDR1 and CDR2 sequences are SNHLY and FYNNEI. The length of the CDR3 is 15 residues. In DNA, the CDR3 is TGTGCCAGCAGTCCAGGACTAGCGGGGGTGGATACGCAGTATTTT. Translation: CASSPGLAGVDTQYF.

This chain links TRBV6-5 with TRBJ2-7; TRBD2 agrees at 9 bases. Germline V gives CDR1 MNHEY, CDR2 SVGAGI. The V gene end was trimmed by 5 bases and the J gene end by 4 bases; junction bases not matched to a gene: 6. This CDR3 spans 14 amino acids. CDR3 sequence (DNA): TGTGCCAGCAGTCCCGGGACTAGCAGATACGAGCAGTACGTC. Protein sequence: CASSPGTSRYEQYV.

The J gene is TRBJ2-5, the V gene TRBV5-1; 13 positions agree with TRBD2. After removal of 4 bases from V and 1 base from J, the junction contained 13 bases not matched to a gene. This CDR3 contains 19 residues. Looked up from germline, CDR1 is SGHRS and CDR2 is YFSETQ. In DNA, the CDR3 is TGCGCCAGCAGCAAAAACCGACTAGCGGGGGGACATTTCCAAGAGACCCAGTACTTC. Translating gives CASSKNRLAGGHFQETQYF. The variable domain in full, with the rest retrieved from reference TRBV5-1 and TRBJ2-5, is KAGVTQTPRYLIKTRGQQVTLSCSPISGHRSVSWYQQTPGQGLQFLFEYFSETQRNKGNFPGRFSGRQFSNSRSEMNVSTLELGDSALYLCASSKNRLAGGHFQETQYFGPGTRLLVL.

This clone has just one count. The J gene is TRBJ1-6, the V gene TRBV18, with a tentative D call TRBD1 (6 bases). Germline V gene sequence: CDR1 KGHSH, CDR2 LQKENI. Trimming stripped 2 bases from V and 0 bases from J, with 8 bases between. CDR3 size: 16 residues. CDR3 amino acids: CASSPDRSSYNSPLHF. CDR3 DNA: TGTGCCAGCTCACCAGACAGGAGCTCCTATAATTCACCCCTCCACTTT.

The V and J genes are TRBV24-1 and TRBJ1-2, with D uncertain. There are 14 residues in the CDR3. Trimming stripped 4 bases from V and 8 bases from J, with 16 bases between. CDR1 and CDR2 (germline): KGHDR, SFDVKD. The CDR3 DNA follows: TGTGCCACCAGTGACCCTGGCCGGGAGGAGGGCTACACCTTC. Its translation: CATSDPGREEGYTF.

V is TRBV6-2 or TRBV6-3 and J is TRBJ1-5; 9 bases fit TRBD1. The CDR3 runs to 15 residues. V was pared by 4 bases and J by 3 bases, with 4 bases of the junction left unmatched. Germline CDR1 reads MNHEY; CDR2 reads SVGEGT. CDR3 nucleotides: TGTGCCAGCAGTTCTCGGACAGGGGACAATCAGCCCCAGCATTTT. This translates into CASSSRTGDNQPQHF.

The chain is built from TRBV2 and TRBJ2-5, with 7 bases that match TRBD2. In germline, CDR1 is SNHLY, CDR2 FYNNEI. The junction had 2 bases not matched to a gene; V was cut back by 6 bases and J by 1 base. The CDR3 runs to 13 residues. CDR3 sequence reads: CASRAGFQETQYF. The CDR3 DNA reads TGTGCCAGCAGAGCGGGGTTCCAAGAGACCCAGTACTTC.

The chain has TRBV6-1 and TRBJ1-5; D is undetermined. The CDR3 has 15 residues. The V end was cut by 2 bases, the J end by 0 bases, with 8 bases between. The germline CDR1 and CDR2 sequences are MNHNS and SASEGT. CDR3 region: CASSEWADSNQPQHF. The CDR3 DNA is TGTGCCAGCAGTGAATGGGCAGATAGCAATCAGCCCCAGCATTTT.